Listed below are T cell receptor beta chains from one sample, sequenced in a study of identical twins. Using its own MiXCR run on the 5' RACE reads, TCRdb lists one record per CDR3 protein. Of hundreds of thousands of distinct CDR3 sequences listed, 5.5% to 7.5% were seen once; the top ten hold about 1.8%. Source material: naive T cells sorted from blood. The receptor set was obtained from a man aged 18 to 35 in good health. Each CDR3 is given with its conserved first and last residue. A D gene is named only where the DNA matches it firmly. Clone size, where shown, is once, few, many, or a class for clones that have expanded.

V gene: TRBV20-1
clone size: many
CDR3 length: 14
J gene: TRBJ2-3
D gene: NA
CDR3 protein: CSARDRQGSDTQYF
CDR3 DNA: TGCAGTGCTAGAGACCGGCAGGGGTCAGATACGCAGTATTTT

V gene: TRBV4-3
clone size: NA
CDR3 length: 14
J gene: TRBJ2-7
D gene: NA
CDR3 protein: CASSPGSDSYEQYF
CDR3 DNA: TGCGCCAGCAGCCCCGGGTCCGACTCCTACGAGCAGTACTTC

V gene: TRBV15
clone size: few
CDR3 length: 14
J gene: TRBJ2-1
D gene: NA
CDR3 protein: CATSSRDGYNEQFF
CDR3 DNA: TGTGCCACCAGTTCCCGGGACGGCTACAATGAGCAGTTCTTC

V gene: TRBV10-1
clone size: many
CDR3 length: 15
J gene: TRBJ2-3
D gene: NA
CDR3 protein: CASSEGGSGTDTQYF
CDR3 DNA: TGCGCCAGCAGTGAAGGAGGCTCCGGCACAGATACGCAGTATTTT

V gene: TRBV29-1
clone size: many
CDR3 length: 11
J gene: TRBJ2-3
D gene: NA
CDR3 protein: CSVAPPDTQYF
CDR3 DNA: TGCAGCGTGGCCCCCCCAGATACGCAGTATTTT

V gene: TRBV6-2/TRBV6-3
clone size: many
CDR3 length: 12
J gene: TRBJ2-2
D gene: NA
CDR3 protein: CASRGPPGELFF
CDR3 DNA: TGTGCCAGCAGGGGGCCCCCCGGGGAGCTGTTTTTT

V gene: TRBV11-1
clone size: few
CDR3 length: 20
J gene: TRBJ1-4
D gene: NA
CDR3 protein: CASSLVWGSHLPATNEKLFF
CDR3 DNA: TGTGCCAGCAGCTTAGTTTGGGGCAGTCACCTCCCTGCAACTAATGAAAAACTGTTTTTT

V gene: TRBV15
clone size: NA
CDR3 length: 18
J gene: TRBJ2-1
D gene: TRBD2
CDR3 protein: CATSKSRLFGGSYNEQFF
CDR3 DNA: TGTGCCACCAGCAAGAGTAGGCTATTCGGGGGGTCCTACAATGAGCAGTTCTTC

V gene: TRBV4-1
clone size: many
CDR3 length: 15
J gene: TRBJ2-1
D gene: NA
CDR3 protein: CASSPGELARWEQFF
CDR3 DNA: TGCGCCAGCAGCCCCGGAGAGTTAGCTCGATGGGAGCAGTTCTTC

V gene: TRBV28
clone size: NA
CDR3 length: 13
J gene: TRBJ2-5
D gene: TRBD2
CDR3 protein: CASSGPGGETQYF
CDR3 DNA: TGTGCCAGCAGTGGGCCGGGAGGCGAGACCCAGTACTTC

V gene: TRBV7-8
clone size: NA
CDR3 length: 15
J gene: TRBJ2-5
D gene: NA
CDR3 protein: CASSYPDTPQETQYF
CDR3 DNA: TGTGCCAGCAGCTACCCGGACACACCCCAAGAGACCCAGTACTTC

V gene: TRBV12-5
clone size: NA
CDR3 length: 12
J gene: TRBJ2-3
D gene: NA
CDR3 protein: CASALNTDTQYF
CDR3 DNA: TGTGCTAGTGCCCTAAATACAGATACGCAGTATTTT

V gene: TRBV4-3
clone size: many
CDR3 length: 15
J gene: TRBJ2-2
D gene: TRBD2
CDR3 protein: CASSPATSGTGELFF
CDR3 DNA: TGCGCCAGCAGCCCCGCGACTAGCGGCACCGGGGAGCTGTTTTTT

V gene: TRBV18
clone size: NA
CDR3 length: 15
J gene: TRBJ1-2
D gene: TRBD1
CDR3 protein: CASSGGRTGNYGYTF
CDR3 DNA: TGTGCCAGCTCGGGGGGCCGGACAGGGAACTATGGCTACACCTTC

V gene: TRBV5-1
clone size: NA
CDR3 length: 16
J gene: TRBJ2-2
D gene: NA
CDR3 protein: CASSLGHYPDTGELFF
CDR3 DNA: TGCGCCAGCAGCTTGGGCCACTACCCGGACACCGGGGAGCTGTTTTTT

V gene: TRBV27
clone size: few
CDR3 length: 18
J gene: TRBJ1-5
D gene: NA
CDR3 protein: CASSSSGTDIYSNQPQHF
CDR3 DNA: TGTGCCAGCAGTTCCTCCGGGACGGACATATATAGCAATCAGCCCCAGCATTTT

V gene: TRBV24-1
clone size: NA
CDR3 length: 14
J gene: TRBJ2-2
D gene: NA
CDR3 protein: CATSAGANTGELFF
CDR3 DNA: TGTGCCACCAGTGCGGGCGCGAACACCGGGGAGCTGTTTTTT

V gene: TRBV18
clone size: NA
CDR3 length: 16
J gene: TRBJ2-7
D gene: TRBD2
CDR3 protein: CASSPKIAGAFYEQYF
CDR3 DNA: TGTGCCAGCTCACCTAAAATAGCGGGAGCATTCTACGAGCAGTACTTC

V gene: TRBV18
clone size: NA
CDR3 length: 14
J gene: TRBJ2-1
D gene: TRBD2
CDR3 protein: CASSPETSALEQFF
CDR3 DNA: TGTGCCAGCTCACCAGAGACTAGCGCTCTTGAGCAGTTCTTC

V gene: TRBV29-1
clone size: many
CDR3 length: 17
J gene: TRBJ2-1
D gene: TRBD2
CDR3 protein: CSVVYVLASGTYNEQFF
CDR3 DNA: TGCAGCGTTGTGTACGTTCTGGCTAGCGGAACCTACAATGAGCAGTTCTTC

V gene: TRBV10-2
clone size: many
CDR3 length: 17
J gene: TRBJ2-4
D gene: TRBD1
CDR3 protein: CASMGLGGSLAKNIQYF
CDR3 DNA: TGCGCCAGCATGGGTTTAGGGGGCTCTCTAGCCAAAAACATTCAGTACTTC

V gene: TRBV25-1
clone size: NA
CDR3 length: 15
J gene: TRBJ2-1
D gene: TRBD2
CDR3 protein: CASSELSAGGPSQFF
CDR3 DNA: TGTGCCAGCAGTGAATTATCAGCGGGAGGGCCGTCCCAGTTCTTC

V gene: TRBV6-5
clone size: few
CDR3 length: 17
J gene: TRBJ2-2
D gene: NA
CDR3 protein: CASSYRGTRVNTGELFF
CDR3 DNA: TGTGCCAGCAGTTACCGGGGGACCAGGGTGAACACCGGGGAGCTGTTTTTT

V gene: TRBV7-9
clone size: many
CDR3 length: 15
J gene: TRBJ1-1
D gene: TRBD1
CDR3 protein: CASSLGQGGPTEAFF
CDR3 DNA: TGTGCCAGCAGCTTAGGACAGGGAGGCCCCACTGAAGCTTTCTTT

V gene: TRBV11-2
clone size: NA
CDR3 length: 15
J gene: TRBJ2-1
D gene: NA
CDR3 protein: CASSFWGEAYNEQFF
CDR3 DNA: TGTGCCAGCAGCTTCTGGGGAGAAGCCTACAATGAGCAGTTCTTC

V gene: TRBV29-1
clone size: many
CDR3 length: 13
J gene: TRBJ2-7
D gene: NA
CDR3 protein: CSVAPTSSYEQYF
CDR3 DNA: TGCAGCGTTGCCCCCACTAGCTCCTACGAGCAGTACTTC

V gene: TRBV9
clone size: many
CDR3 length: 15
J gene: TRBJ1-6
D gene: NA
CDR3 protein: CASSVGRTVNSPLHF
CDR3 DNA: TGTGCCAGCAGCGTAGGGAGGACGGTTAATTCACCCCTCCACTTT

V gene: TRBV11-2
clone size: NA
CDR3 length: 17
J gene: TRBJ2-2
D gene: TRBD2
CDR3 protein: CASSLFASGVNTGELFF
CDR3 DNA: TGTGCCAGCAGCTTATTCGCTAGCGGGGTAAACACCGGGGAGCTGTTTTTT

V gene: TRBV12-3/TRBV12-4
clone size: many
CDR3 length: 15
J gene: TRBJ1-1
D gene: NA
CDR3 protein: CASSPGGSLNTEAFF
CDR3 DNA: TGTGCCAGCAGCCCTGGGGGGAGCTTGAACACTGAAGCTTTCTTT

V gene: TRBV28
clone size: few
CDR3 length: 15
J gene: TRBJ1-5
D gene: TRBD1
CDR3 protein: CASTTVGQGRQPQHF
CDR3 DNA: TGTGCCAGCACCACAGTCGGACAGGGTCGTCAGCCCCAGCATTTT

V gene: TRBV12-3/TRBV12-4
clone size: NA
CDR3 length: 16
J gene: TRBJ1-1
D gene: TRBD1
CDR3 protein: CASLSRDRGLNTEAFF
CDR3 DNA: TGTGCCAGCCTGTCCCGGGACAGGGGTCTGAACACTGAAGCTTTCTTT

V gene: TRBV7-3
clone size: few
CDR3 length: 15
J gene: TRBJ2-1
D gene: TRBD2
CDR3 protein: CASSLDAGVFNEQFF
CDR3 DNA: TGTGCCAGCAGCTTAGACGCGGGAGTCTTTAATGAGCAGTTCTTC

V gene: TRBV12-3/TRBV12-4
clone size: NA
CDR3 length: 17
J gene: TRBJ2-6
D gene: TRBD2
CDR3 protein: CASSSPGGSSGANVLTF
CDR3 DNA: TGTGCCAGCAGTTCCCCCGGGGGGAGCTCTGGGGCCAACGTCCTGACTTTC

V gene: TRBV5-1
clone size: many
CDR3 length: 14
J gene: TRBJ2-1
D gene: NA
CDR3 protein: CASSWDSGYNEQFF
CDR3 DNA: TGCGCCAGCAGCTGGGATAGCGGCTACAATGAGCAGTTCTTC

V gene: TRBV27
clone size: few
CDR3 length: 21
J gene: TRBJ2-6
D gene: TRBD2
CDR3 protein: CASSLPPYGGTKTSGANVLTF
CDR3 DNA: TGTGCCAGCAGTTTACCCCCCTATGGGGGGACTAAAACCTCTGGGGCCAACGTCCTGACTTTC

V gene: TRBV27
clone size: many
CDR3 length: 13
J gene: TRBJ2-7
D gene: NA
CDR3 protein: CASTAPSWDEQYF
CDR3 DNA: TGTGCCAGCACCGCCCCATCCTGGGACGAGCAGTACTTC

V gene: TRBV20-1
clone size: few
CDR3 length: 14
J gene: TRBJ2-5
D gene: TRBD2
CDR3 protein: CSATPAGGGETQYF
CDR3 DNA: TGCAGTGCTACTCCAGCGGGAGGTGGGGAGACCCAGTACTTC

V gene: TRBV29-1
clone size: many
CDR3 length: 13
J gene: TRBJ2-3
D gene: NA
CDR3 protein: CSVRTIHTDTQYF
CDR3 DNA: TGCAGCGTTCGGACTATCCACACAGATACGCAGTATTTT

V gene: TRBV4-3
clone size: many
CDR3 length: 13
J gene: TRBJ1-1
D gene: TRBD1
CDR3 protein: CASSHDRAPEAFF
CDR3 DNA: TGCGCCAGCAGCCACGACAGGGCACCTGAAGCTTTCTTT

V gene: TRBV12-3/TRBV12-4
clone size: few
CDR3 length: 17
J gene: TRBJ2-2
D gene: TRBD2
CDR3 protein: CASSLGSGGGPNGELFF
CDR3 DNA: TGTGCCAGCAGTTTAGGTTCGGGGGGAGGGCCAAACGGGGAGCTGTTTTTT